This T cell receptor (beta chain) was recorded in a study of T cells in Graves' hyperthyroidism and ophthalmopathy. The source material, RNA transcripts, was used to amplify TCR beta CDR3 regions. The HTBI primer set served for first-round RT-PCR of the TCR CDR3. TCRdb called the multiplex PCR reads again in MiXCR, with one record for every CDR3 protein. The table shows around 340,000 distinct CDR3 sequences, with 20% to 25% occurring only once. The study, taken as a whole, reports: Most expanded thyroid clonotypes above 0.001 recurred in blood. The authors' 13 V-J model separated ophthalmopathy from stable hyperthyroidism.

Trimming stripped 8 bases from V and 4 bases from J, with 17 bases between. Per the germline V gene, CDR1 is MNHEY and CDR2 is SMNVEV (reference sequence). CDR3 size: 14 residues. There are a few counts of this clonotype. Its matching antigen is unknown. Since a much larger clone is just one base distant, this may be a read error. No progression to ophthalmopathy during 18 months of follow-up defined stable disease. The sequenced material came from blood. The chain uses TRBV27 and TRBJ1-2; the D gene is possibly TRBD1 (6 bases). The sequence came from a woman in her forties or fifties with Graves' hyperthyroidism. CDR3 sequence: CASGAGDTIYGYTF. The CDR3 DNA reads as TGTGCCAGCGGGGCCGGGGACACGATCTATGGCTACACCTTC.